This TCR beta chain was sequenced during a study of T cell responses to AZD1222 COVID-19 vaccine. Assay: immunoSEQ multiplex PCR; the TCRdb copy retains only in-frame clones and omits some. In the table there are under 150,000 clones, roughly nine tenths of which are singletons. The germline CDR1 and CDR2 sequences are SGHRS and YFSETQ. V gave up 4 bases and J gave up 2 bases, with 9 bases separating them. The CDR3 loop spans 14 amino acids. This clone was seen more than once but under ten times. The J gene is TRBJ1-4, the V gene TRBV5-1; D remains unclear. The sequence was obtained from an adult in good health. The starting material was peripheral blood, obtained on day 0 of AZD1222 vaccination. CDR3 protein: CASSTRGTNEKLFF. DNA of the CDR3: TGCGCCAGCAGCACGCGAGGGACTAATGAAAAACTGTTTTTT.